These T cell receptor beta chains were read from a single sample in a study of blood T cells in healthy people across ages. TCRdb reanalysed the 5' RACE reads using MiXCR and keeps one entry per CDR3 protein. The sample has 1.5 million to 2 million distinct CDR3 sequences; about two fifths are singletons. The sequenced sample was blood. The receptors here all came from a human donor in good health. The CDR3 runs from the conserved cysteine through the conserved F or W. The D gene is left open where the match is weak. Only some rows state a clone size, as once, few, many or a class for expanded clones.

NA NA TRBJ2-7 TRBV28 CASSMISGGYEQYF TGTGCCAGCAGCATGATATCTGGGGGGTACGAGCAGTACTTC
TRBD2 NA TRBJ2-5 TRBV5-1 CASSSPPSGGAQETQYF TGCGCCAGCAGCTCACCGCCCAGCGGGGGGGCACAAGAGACCCAGTACTTC
NA NA TRBJ1-5 TRBV6-5 CAGSYSVNQPQHF TGTGCCGGCAGTTACTCCGTCAATCAGCCCCAGCATTTT
NA NA TRBJ2-3 TRBV28 CASSFWATTQYF TGTGCCAGCAGTTTTTGGGCTACTACGCAGTATTTT
TRBD1 once TRBJ1-4 TRBV6-2/TRBV6-3 CASRTGGLGEKLFF TGTGCCAGCAGAACAGGGGGCCTGGGTGAAAAACTGTTTTTT
TRBD1 few TRBJ1-2 TRBV20-1 CSAREVGGQGFNYGYTF TGCAGTGCTAGAGAAGTGGGTGGACAGGGGTTTAACTATGGCTACACCTTC
TRBD1 few TRBJ2-1 TRBV7-2 CASSLVNTGGPYNEQFF TGTGCCAGCAGCTTAGTGAACACAGGGGGTCCCTACAATGAGCAGTTCTTC
TRBD2 once TRBJ2-1 TRBV5-1 CASSLGVAGTYNEQFF TGCGCCAGCAGCTTGGGGGTAGCGGGGACCTACAATGAGCAGTTCTTC
NA NA TRBJ2-4 TRBV20-1 CSGQGQSKNIQYF TGCAGTGGTCAGGGCCAGAGCAAAAACATTCAGTACTTC
NA NA TRBJ1-1 TRBV3-1 CASSQIGGGPPAFF TGTGCCAGCAGCCAAATCGGGGGGGGCCCCCCGGCTTTCTTT
TRBD2 NA TRBJ2-3 TRBV10-3 CAISESRSGVRDTQYF TGTGCCATCAGTGAGTCAAGAAGCGGGGTCCGAGATACGCAGTATTTT
NA NA TRBJ2-1 TRBV7-9 CASSSPYESYNEQFF TGTGCCAGCAGCTCCCCATACGAGTCCTACAATGAGCAGTTCTTC
TRBD1 few TRBJ2-7 TRBV9 CASSDQEGQYEQYF TGTGCCAGCAGCGATCAAGAGGGACAGTACGAGCAGTACTTC
NA NA TRBJ2-1 TRBV7-2 CASSLESYSYNEQFF TGTGCCAGCAGCTTAGAGTCCTACTCCTACAATGAGCAGTTCTTC
TRBD2 few TRBJ2-3 TRBV20-1 CSAVAGGNTDTQYF TGCAGTGCTGTAGCGGGGGGCAACACAGATACGCAGTATTTT
NA few TRBJ1-2 TRBV6-1 CASSEARMVYGYTF TGTGCCAGCAGTGAAGCGAGAATGGTTTATGGCTACACCTTC
NA many TRBJ2-3 TRBV29-1 CSSSSDTQYF TGCAGCTCTAGTTCAGATACGCAGTATTTT
NA once TRBJ2-1 TRBV7-9 CASSSIGPSSYNEQFF TGTGCCAGCAGCTCCATCGGGCCGAGCTCCTACAATGAGCAGTTCTTC
NA NA TRBJ1-1 TRBV2 CASSERQSNTEAFF TGTGCCAGCAGTGAACGTCAGTCGAACACTGAAGCTTTCTTT
NA NA TRBJ1-1 TRBV20-1 CSARVNRVGRDTEAFF TGCAGTGCTAGGGTTAACAGGGTAGGGAGGGACACTGAAGCTTTCTTT
NA NA TRBJ1-2 TRBV20-1 CSASIGAGGYTF TGCAGTGCTAGTATAGGCGCGGGTGGCTACACCTTC
NA NA TRBJ2-1 TRBV7-9 CASSFFLGATGHEQFF TGTGCCAGCAGCTTTTTTCTTGGGGCAACGGGACATGAGCAGTTCTTC
TRBD1 NA TRBJ1-1 TRBV7-2 CASSLASPGGPTEAFF TGTGCCAGCAGCTTAGCCTCGCCAGGGGGCCCCACTGAAGCTTTCTTT
TRBD1 NA TRBJ1-1 TRBV28 CASSSGTGDVAFF TGTGCCAGCAGTTCCGGGACAGGCGATGTAGCTTTCTTT
NA NA TRBJ1-5 TRBV6-1 CASGEPRGQNQPQHF TGTGCCAGCGGTGAACCTAGGGGACAAAATCAGCCCCAGCATTTT
NA few TRBJ1-4 TRBV3-1 CASSYEGRPNEKLFF TGTGCCAGCAGCTACGAGGGGCGGCCTAATGAAAAACTGTTTTTT
TRBD2 NA TRBJ2-1 TRBV4-3 CASSRWEGDNEQFF TGCGCCAGCAGCCGTTGGGAGGGAGACAATGAGCAGTTCTTC
NA NA TRBJ1-4 TRBV12-3/TRBV12-4 CASSFSVGETVSEKLFF TGTGCCAGCAGTTTCTCGGTAGGGGAAACGGTTAGTGAAAAACTGTTTTTT
TRBD2 NA TRBJ2-3 TRBV7-9 CASSDSGASTDTQDF TGTGCCAGCAGCGATAGCGGGGCTTCCACAGATACGCAGGATTTT
TRBD1 few TRBJ1-2 TRBV20-1 CSAGGVTGAYGYTF TGCAGTGCGGGAGGAGTAACAGGGGCCTATGGCTACACCTTC
NA few TRBJ1-1 TRBV2 CASSQGQGMTEAFF TGTGCCAGCAGCCAAGGGCAGGGGATGACTGAAGCTTTCTTT
NA few TRBJ2-3 TRBV7-9 CASSPKLGGETDTQYF TGTGCCAGCAGCCCCAAGCTGGGGGGCGAGACAGATACGCAGTATTTT
NA NA TRBJ2-7 TRBV27 CASSLRGPENEQYF TGTGCCAGCAGTTTACGCGGCCCCGAAAACGAGCAGTACTTC
NA few TRBJ2-2 TRBV10-3 CAIRAGEDTGELFF TGTGCCATCAGGGCAGGGGAAGACACCGGGGAGCTGTTTTTT
NA NA TRBJ1-5 TRBV28 CASSLGQNYQPQHF TGTGCCAGCAGTTTGGGTCAAAATTATCAGCCCCAGCATTTT
TRBD2 NA TRBJ2-5 TRBV5-1 CASSFQGLAGEETQYF TGCGCCAGCAGCTTCCAGGGACTAGCGGGGGAAGAGACCCAGTACTTC
TRBD1 NA TRBJ1-1 TRBV5-1 CASNRDRSMNTEAFF TGCGCCAGCAACCGGGACAGGAGTATGAACACTGAAGCTTTCTTT
NA NA TRBJ1-2 TRBV7-2 CASSPNGGNGYTF TGTGCCAGCAGCCCAAACGGGGGGAATGGCTACACCTTC
TRBD1 NA TRBJ1-6 TRBV5-1 CASSSRQGGNSPLHF TGCGCCAGCAGCTCACGACAGGGGGGTAATTCACCCCTCCACTTT
NA few TRBJ2-3 TRBV4-3 CASSQDEWRGGDTQYF TGCGCCAGCAGCCAAGACGAGTGGCGTGGTGGAGATACGCAGTATTTT
NA NA TRBJ1-5 TRBV20-1 CSASGGGAHQPQHF TGCAGTGCTAGTGGGGGGGGCGCCCATCAGCCCCAGCATTTT
TRBD1 NA TRBJ2-5 TRBV18 CASSPRDRGYGQYF TGTGCCAGCTCACCAAGGGACAGGGGCTACGGGCAGTACTTC
NA once TRBJ2-3 TRBV5-1 CASRGRGGPTDTQYF TGCGCCAGCAGGGGACGTGGGGGGCCCACAGATACGCAGTATTTT
TRBD2 NA TRBJ2-5 TRBV10-3 CAISELAGRGGTQYF TGTGCCATCAGTGAACTAGCGGGGAGAGGAGGGACCCAGTACTTC
NA NA TRBJ1-5 TRBV6-5 CASSPDPNRNQPQHF TGTGCCAGCAGTCCCGACCCGAACCGTAATCAGCCCCAGCATTTT
NA NA TRBJ1-1 TRBV7-2 CASRQLRELTEAFF TGTGCCAGCAGACAACTAAGGGAGCTAACTGAAGCTTTCTTT
NA NA TRBJ1-1 TRBV10-3 CAISGGALNTEAFF TGTGCCATCAGTGGTGGGGCACTGAACACTGAAGCTTTCTTT
TRBD1 NA TRBJ1-1 TRBV4-3 CASSELTGGTEAFF TGCGCCAGCAGTGAGCTAACAGGGGGCACTGAAGCTTTCTTT
TRBD1 NA TRBJ2-5 TRBV5-4 CASNTDTGAQETQYF TGTGCCAGCAACACGGACACAGGGGCCCAAGAGACCCAGTACTTC
NA NA TRBJ1-1 TRBV5-1 CASSLGGSIVPDTEAFF TGCGCCAGCAGCTTGGGGGGCTCTATTGTTCCGGACACTGAAGCTTTCTTT
NA NA TRBJ2-3 TRBV29-1 CSVEESGTADTQYF TGCAGCGTTGAAGAGTCGGGCACGGCGGATACGCAGTATTTT
TRBD2 NA TRBJ2-5 TRBV10-3 CAISTERGETQYF TGTGCCATCAGTACAGAGCGGGGAGAGACCCAGTACTTC
TRBD2 few TRBJ2-1 TRBV5-1 CASSRGTSGTEQFF TGCGCCAGCAGTCGCGGGACTAGCGGGACTGAGCAGTTCTTC
TRBD2 NA TRBJ2-7 TRBV3-1 CASSQDTGGTCSYEQYF TGTGCCAGCAGCCAAGATACCGGGGGGACGTGCTCCTACGAGCAGTACTTC
TRBD1 NA TRBJ1-4 TRBV20-1 CSARFAGTDYATNEKLFF TGCAGTGCTAGGTTCGCAGGGACAGATTATGCAACTAATGAAAAACTGTTTTTT
TRBD2 few TRBJ2-5 TRBV20-1 CSASWASGGQETRYF TGCAGTGCTAGCTGGGCTAGCGGGGGGCAAGAGACCCGGTACTTC
TRBD1 NA TRBJ2-1 TRBV4-1 CASSQGQQGRGGNEQFF TGCGCCAGCAGCCAAGGGCAACAGGGGAGAGGAGGCAATGAGCAGTTCTTC